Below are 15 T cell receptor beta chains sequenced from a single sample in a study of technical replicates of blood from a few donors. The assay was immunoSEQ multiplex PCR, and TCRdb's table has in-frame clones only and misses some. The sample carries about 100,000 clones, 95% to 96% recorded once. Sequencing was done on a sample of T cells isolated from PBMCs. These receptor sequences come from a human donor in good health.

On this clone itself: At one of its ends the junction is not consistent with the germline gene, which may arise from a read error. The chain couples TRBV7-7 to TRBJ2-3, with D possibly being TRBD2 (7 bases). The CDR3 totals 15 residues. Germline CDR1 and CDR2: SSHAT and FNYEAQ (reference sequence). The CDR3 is CASSLGGLSTDTQYF. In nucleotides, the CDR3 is TGTGCTAGCAGCTTGGGGGGGCTAAGCACAGATACGCAGTATTTT.

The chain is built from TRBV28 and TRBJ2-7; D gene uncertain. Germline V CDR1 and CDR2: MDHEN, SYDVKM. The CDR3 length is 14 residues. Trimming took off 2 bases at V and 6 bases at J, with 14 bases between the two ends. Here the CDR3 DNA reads TGTGCCAGCAGTTTAGGGCGAACCCTTTCCGAGCAGTACTTC. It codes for CASSLGRTLSEQYF. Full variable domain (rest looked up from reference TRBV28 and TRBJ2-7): DVKVTQSSRYLVKRTGEKVFLECVQDMDHENMFWYRQDPGLGLRLIYFSYDVKMKEKGDIPEGYSVSREKKERFSLILESASTNQTSMYLCASSLGRTLSEQYFGPGTRLTVT.

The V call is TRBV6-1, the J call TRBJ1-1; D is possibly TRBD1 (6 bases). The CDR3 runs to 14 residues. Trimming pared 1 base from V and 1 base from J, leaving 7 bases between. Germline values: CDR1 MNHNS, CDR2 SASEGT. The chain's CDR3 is CASSEVTGNTEAFF. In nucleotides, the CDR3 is TGTGCCAGCAGTGAAGTGACAGGGAACACTGAAGCTTTCTTT.

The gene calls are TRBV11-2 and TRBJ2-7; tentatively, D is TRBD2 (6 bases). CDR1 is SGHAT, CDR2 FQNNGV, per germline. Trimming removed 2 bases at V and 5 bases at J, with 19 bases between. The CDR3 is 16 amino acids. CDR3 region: CASSLTVSGDRDEQYF. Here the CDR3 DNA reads TGTGCCAGCAGCTTAACGGTGTCGGGGGACCGGGACGAGCAGTACTTC. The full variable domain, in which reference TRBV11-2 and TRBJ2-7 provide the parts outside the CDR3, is EAGVAQSPRYKIIEKRQSVAFWCNPISGHATLYWYQQILGQGPKLLIQFQNNGVVDDSQLPKDRFSAERLKGVDSTLKIQPAKLEDSAVYLCASSLTVSGDRDEQYFGPGTRLTVT.

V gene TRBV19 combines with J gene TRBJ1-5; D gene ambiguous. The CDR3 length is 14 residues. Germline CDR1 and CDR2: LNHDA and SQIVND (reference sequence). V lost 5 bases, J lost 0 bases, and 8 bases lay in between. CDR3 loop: CASSGQHSNQPQHF. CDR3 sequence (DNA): TGTGCCAGTAGTGGGCAACATAGCAATCAGCCCCAGCATTTT.

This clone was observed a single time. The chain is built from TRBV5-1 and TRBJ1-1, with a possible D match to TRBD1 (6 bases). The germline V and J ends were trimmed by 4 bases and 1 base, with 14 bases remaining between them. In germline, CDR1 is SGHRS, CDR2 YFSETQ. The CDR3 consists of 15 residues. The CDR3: CASSQFLQGNTEAFF. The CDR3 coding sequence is TGCGCCAGCAGCCAATTCCTACAGGGGAACACTGAAGCTTTCTTT. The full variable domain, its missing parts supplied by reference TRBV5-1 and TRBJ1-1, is KAGVTQTPRYLIKTRGQQVTLSCSPISGHRSVSWYQQTPGQGLQFLFEYFSETQRNKGNFPGRFSGRQFSNSRSEMNVSTLELGDSALYLCASSQFLQGNTEAFFGQGTRLTVV.

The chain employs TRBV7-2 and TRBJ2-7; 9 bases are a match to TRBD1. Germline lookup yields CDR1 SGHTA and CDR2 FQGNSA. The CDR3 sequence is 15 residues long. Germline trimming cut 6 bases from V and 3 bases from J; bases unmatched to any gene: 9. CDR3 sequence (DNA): TGTGCCAGCAGTTTTACAGGGGGCGCCTTCTACGAGCAGTACTTC. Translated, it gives CASSFTGGAFYEQYF.

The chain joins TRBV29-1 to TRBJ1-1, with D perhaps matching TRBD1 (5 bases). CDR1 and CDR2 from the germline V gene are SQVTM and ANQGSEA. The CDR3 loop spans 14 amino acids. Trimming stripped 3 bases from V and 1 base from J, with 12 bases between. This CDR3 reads CSVDGGGGNTEAFF. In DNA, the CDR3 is TGCAGCGTTGATGGGGGAGGAGGGAACACTGAAGCTTTCTTT.

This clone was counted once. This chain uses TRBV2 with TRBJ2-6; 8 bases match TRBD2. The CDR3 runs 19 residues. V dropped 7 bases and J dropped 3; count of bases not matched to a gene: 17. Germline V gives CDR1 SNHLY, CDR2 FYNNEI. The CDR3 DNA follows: TGTGCCAGCAAGTCACGGGGGGGCCTCACCGGGGGTGGGGCCAACGTCCTGACTTTC. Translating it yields CASKSRGGLTGGGANVLTF.

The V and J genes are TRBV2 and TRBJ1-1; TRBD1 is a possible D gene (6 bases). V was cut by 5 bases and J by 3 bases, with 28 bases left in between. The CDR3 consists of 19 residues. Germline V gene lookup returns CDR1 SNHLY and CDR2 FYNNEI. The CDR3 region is CASSQPPNRVRITDTEAFF. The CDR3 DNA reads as TGTGCCAGCAGTCAACCCCCCAACAGGGTCAGAATAACAGACACTGAAGCTTTCTTT.

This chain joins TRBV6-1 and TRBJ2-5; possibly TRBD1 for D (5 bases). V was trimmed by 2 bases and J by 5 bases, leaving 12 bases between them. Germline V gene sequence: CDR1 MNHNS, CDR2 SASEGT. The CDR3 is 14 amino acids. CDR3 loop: CASSEQGLSETQYF. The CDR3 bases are TGTGCCAGCAGTGAACAGGGTTTGAGCGAGACCCAGTACTTC.

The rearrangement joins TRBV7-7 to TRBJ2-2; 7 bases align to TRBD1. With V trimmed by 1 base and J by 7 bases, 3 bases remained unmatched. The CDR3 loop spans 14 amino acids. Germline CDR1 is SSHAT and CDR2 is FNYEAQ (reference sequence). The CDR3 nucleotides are TGTGCCAGCAGCTTAGACAGGGGAAACGGGGAGCTGTTTTTT. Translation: CASSLDRGNGELFF.

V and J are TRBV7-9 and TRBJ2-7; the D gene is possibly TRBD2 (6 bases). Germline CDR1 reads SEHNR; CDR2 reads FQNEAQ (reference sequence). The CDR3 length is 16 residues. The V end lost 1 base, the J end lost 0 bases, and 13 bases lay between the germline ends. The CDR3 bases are TGTGCCAGCAGCTTAGGGGGGGAAAGGGGCTCCTACGAGCAGTACTTC. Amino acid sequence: CASSLGGERGSYEQYF.

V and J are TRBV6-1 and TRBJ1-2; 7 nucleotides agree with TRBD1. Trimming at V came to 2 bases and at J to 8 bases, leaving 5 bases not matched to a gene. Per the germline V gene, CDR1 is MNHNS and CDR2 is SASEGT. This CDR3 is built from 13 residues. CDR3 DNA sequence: TGTGCCAGCAGTGAACGTAGGGGGCAAGGCTACACCTTC. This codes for CASSERRGQGYTF.

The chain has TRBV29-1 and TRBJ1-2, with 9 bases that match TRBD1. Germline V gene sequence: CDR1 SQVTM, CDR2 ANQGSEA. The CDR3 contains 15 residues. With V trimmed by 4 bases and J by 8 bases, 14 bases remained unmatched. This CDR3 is CSVVPGTGTLMGYTF. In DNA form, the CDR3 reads TGCAGCGTTGTCCCAGGGACAGGGACCTTAATGGGCTACACCTTC.